What follows describes a single T cell receptor beta chain. Its antigen has not been determined. A much larger clone sits a single nucleotide away, making a read error possible. The CDR3 has 14 amino acids, counting the end cysteine and phenylalanine. Just the 42-base CDR3 DNA is kept, in frame starting at base 1. The germline V gene (reference sequence) yields SEHNR for CDR1 and FQNEAQ for CDR2. To prepare the library, PCR was applied. The sample was run on an Illumina HiSeq 2500. TCR library preparation used molecular barcoding, with unique molecular identifiers applied to normalize quantification of the TCRbeta repertoire. TCRdb reprocessed the public reads (quality trimming at Q25 with fastp, clone calling with MiXCR) and kept in-frame beta chains. CDR3 protein sequences are deduplicated, and each keeps its most common genes and DNA. The sample table records 480,000 or so distinct CDR3 sequences; 10% of these occur just once. The ten biggest clones cover around 2.2% of the sample.

What this sample's treatment or condition label stands for: allogeneic hematopoietic cell transplantation with graft depleted of TCRalphabeta T cells and CD19 B cells. The transplant recipients were children given TCRalphabeta/CD19-depleted allogeneic hematopoietic cell grafts. This sample was included in a study of T-cell reconstitution after alpha-beta-depleted transplantation in children (dated by TCRdb to the mid-2010s). Context from the whole study: T-cell immune reconstitution after TCRalphabeta/CD19-depleted allogeneic hematopoietic cell transplantation in children was quantitatively tracked in the study by means of TCR repertoire profiling.

Study-wide findings and limitations: The high TCRbeta diversity at day 60 in some patients was ascribed to recipient T cells and intrathymic progenitors that had survived conditioning. Hyperexpanded clone frequencies declined over subsequent months; after one year, T-cell counts and TCRbeta diversity were mostly attributed to newly produced T cells. The apparently early recovery of alphabetaT-cell counts about two months after transplant reportedly depended on only several hundred rapidly expanded clones that came from non-depleted graft cells.

Sequences were derived from PBMCs, sampled before TCRalphabeta/CD19-depleted stem cell transplant. The V gene is TRBV7-9 and the J gene is TRBJ2-2, and possibly TRBD2, on 5 matching bases. The origin of this receptor is a child under 10 years old with inherited bone marrow failure, due to receive a stem cell transplant. The CDR3 in this case is CAISRTGVLGELFF. The nucleotide sequence reads TGTGCCATCAGCCGGACCGGGGTCTTGGGGGAGCTGTTTTTT.